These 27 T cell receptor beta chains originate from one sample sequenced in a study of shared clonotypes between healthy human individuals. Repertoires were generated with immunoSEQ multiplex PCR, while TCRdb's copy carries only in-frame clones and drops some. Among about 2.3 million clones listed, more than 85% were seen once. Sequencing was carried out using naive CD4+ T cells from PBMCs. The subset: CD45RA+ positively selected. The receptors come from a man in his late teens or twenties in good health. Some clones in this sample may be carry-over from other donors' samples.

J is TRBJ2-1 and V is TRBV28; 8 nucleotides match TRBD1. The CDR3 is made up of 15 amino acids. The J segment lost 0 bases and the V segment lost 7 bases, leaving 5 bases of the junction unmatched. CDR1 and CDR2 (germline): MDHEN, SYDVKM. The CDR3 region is CASTPTGGSYNEQFF. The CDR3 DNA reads TGTGCCAGCACCCCAACAGGGGGCTCCTACAATGAGCAGTTCTTC.

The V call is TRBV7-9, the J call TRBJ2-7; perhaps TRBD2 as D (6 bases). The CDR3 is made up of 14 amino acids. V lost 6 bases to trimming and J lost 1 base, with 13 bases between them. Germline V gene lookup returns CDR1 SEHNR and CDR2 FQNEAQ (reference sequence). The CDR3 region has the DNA TGTGCCAGCAGTAAGCGGGCCTCTTCCTACGAGCAGTACTTC. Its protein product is CASSKRASSYEQYF.

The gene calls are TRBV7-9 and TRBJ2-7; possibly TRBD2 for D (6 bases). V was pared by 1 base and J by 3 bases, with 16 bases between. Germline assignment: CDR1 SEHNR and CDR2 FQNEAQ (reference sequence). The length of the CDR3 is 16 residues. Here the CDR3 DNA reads TGTGCCAGCAGCTTAGGTGGTAGCGGAGCCGTCTACGAGCAGTACTTC. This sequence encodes CASSLGGSGAVYEQYF.

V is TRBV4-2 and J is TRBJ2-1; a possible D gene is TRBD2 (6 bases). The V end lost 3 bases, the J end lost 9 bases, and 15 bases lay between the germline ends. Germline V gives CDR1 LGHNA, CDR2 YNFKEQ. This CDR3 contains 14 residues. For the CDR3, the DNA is TGTGCCAGCAGCCATAAAAGGCGGGAAGGTGAGCAGTTCTTC. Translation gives CASSHKRREGEQFF.

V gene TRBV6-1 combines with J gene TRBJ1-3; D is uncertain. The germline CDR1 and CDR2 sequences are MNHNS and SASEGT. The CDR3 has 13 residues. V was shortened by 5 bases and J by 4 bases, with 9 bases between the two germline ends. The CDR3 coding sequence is TGTGCCAGCAGTTCGGTTTCGGGAAACACCATATATTTT. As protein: CASSSVSGNTIYF.

The CDR3 nucleotides read TGTGCCAGTAAAGACGACAGGGGGGGAAACACCATATATTTT. Translating it yields CASKDDRGGNTIYF. The chain uses TRBV25-1 and TRBJ1-3; 9 bases are a match to TRBD1. Per the germline V gene, CDR1 is MGHDK and CDR2 is SYGVNS. The V segment lost 9 bases and the J segment 4 bases; nucleotides outside the gene matches: 7. The CDR3 has 14 amino acids.

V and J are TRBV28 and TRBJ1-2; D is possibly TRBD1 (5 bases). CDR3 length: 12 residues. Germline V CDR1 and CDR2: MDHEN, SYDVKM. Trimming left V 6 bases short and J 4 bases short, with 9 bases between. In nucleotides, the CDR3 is TGTGCCAGCAGCACAGGACGCTATGGCTACACCTTC. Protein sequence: CASSTGRYGYTF.

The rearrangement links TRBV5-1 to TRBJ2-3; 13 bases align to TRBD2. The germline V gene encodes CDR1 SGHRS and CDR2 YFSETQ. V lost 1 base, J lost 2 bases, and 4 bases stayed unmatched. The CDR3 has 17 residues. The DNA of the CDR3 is TGCGCCAGCAGCTTGTACGGACTAGCGGGAGTCACAGATACGCAGTATTTT. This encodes CASSLYGLAGVTDTQYF.

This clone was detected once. The DNA of the CDR3 is TGTGCCAGCGGCCAGGGAGGGGGTGGTGAGCAGTTCTTC. Translated, it gives CASGQGGGGEQFF. The chain carries TRBV6-6 and TRBJ2-1; the D gene is possibly TRBD2 (7 bases). This CDR3 has 13 residues. V was cut by 8 bases and J by 9 bases, with 17 bases left in between. The germline V gene encodes CDR1 MNHNY and CDR2 SVGAGI (reference sequence).

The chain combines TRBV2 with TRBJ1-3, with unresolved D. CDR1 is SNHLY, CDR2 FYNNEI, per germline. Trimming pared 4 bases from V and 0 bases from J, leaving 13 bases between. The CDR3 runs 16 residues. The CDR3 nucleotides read TGTGCCAGCAGTGTTGCAGGCGCCAGCTCTGGAAACACCATATATTTT. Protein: CASSVAGASSGNTIYF.

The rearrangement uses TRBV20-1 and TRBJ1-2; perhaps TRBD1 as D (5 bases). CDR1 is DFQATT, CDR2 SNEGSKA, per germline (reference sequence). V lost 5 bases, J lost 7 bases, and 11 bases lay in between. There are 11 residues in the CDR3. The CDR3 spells CSAPGLGGYTF. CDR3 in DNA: TGCAGTGCTCCGGGGCTGGGTGGCTACACCTTC.

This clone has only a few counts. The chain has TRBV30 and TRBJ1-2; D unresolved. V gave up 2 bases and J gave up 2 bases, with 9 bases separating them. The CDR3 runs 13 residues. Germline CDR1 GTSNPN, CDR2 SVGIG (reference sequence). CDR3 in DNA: TGTGCCTGGAGTCGGTTGGAGAACTATGGCTACACCTTC. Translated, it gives CAWSRLENYGYTF.

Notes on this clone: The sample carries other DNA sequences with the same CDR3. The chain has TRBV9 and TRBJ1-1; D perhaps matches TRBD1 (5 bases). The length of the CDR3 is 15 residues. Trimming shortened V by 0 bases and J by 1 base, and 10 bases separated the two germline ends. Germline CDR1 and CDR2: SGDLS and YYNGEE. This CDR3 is CASSVAGQGNTEAFF. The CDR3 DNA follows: TGTGCCAGCAGCGTAGCTGGTCAGGGGAACACTGAAGCTTTCTTT.

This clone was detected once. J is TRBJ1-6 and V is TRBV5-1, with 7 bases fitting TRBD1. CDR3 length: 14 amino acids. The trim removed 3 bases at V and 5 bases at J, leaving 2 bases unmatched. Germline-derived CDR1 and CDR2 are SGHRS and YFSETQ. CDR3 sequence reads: CASSSQGDNSPLHF. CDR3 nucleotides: TGCGCCAGCAGCTCGCAGGGGGATAATTCACCCCTCCACTTT.

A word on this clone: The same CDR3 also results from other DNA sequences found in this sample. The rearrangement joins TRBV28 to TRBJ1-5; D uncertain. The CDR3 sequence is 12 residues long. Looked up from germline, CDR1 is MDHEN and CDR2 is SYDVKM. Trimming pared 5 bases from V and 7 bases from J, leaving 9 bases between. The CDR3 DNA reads TGTGCCAGCAGTCTAAACAACCAGCCCCAGCATTTT. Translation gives CASSLNNQPQHF.

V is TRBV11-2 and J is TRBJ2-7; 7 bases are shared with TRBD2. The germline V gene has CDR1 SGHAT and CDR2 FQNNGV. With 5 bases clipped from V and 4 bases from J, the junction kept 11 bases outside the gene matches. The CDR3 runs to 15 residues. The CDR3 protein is CASSPLSGRGYEQYF. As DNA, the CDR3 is TGTGCCAGCAGCCCCCTCTCGGGGAGGGGATACGAGCAGTACTTC.

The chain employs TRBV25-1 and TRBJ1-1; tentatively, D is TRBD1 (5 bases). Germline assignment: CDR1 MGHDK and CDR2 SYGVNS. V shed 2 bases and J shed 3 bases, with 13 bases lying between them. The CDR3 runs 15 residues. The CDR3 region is CASSEPGRGDTEAFF. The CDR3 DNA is TGTGCCAGCAGTGAACCAGGGCGCGGGGACACTGAAGCTTTCTTT.

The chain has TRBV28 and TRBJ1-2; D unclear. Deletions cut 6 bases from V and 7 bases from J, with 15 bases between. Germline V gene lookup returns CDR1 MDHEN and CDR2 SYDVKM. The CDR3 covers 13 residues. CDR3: CASSKGWIGGYTF. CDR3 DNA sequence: TGTGCCAGCAGCAAAGGTTGGATAGGTGGCTACACCTTC.

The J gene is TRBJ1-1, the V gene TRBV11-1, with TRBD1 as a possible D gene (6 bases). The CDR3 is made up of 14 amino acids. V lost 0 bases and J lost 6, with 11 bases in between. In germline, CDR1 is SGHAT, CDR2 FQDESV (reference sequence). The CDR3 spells CASSLAPDSAEAFF. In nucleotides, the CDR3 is TGTGCCAGCAGCTTAGCGCCGGACAGCGCTGAAGCTTTCTTT.

CDR3 loop: CASSEDRGRGYGYTF. CDR3 DNA: TGTGCCAGCAGTGAAGATAGGGGTAGGGGCTATGGCTACACCTTC. The gene calls are TRBV6-1 and TRBJ1-2; maybe TRBD1 (5 bases). Trimming shortened V by 1 base and J by 4 bases, and 13 bases separated the two germline ends. Germline V gene data show CDR1 as MNHNS and CDR2 as SASEGT. CDR3 size: 15 residues.

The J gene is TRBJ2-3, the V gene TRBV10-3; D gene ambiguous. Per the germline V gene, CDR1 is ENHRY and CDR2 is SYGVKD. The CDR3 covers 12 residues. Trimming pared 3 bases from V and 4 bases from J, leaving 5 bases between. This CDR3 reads CAISEMADTQYF. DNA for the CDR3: TGTGCCATCAGTGAAATGGCAGATACGCAGTATTTT.

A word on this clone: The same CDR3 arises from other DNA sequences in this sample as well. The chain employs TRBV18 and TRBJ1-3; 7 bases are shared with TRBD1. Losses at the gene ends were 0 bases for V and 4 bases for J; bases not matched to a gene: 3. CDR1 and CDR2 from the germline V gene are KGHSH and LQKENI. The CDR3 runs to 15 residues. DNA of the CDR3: TGTGCCAGCTCACCACCAGGGACAGCGGGAAACACCATATATTTT. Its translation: CASSPPGTAGNTIYF.

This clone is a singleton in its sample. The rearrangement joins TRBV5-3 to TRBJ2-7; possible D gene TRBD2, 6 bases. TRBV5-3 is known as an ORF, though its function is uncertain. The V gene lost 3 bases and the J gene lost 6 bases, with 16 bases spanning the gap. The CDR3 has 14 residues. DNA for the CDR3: TGTGCCAGAAGCTGCCCCAAAAGACTAGGCGAGCAGTACTTC. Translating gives CARSCPKRLGEQYF.

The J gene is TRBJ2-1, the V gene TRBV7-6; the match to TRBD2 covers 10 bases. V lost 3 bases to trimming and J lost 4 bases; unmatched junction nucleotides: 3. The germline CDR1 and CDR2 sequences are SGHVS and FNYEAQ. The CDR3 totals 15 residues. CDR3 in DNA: TGTGCCAGCAGCTTCGGACTAGCGGAATACAATGAGCAGTTCTTC. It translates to CASSFGLAEYNEQFF.

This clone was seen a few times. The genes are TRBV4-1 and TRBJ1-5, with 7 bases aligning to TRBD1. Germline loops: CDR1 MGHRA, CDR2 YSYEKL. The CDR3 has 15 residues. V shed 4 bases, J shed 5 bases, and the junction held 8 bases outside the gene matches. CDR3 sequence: CASSRDPTGDQPQHF. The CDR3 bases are TGCGCCAGCAGCCGAGACCCCACAGGGGATCAGCCCCAGCATTTT.

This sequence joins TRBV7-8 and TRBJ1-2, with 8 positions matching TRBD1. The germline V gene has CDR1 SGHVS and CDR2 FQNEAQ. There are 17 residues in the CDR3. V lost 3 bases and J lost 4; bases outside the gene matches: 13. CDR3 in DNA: TGTGCCAGCAGCTTGAAAAGGACAGGGCAGCTGGGCTATGGCTACACCTTC. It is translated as CASSLKRTGQLGYGYTF.

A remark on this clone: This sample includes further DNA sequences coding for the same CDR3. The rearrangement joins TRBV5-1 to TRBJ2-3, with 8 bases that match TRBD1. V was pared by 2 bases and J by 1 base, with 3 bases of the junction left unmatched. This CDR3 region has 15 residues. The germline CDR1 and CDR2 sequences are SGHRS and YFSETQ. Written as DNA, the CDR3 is TGCGCCAGCAGCTTAGACAGGGGAGGCACAGATACGCAGTATTTT. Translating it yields CASSLDRGGTDTQYF.